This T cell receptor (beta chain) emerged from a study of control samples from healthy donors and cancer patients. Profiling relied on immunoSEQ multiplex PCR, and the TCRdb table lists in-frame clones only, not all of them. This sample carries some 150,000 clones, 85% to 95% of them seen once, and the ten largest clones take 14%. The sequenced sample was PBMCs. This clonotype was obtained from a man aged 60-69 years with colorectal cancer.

The CDR3 loop is CASTFGGGQPQHF. DNA of the CDR3: TGTGCCAGCACCTTTGGGGGGGGTCAGCCCCAGCATTTT. The V call is TRBV12-3 or TRBV12-4, the J call TRBJ1-5, with D maybe TRBD1 (5 bases). The CDR3 has 13 amino acids. Trimming stripped 7 bases from V and 6 bases from J, with 13 bases between.